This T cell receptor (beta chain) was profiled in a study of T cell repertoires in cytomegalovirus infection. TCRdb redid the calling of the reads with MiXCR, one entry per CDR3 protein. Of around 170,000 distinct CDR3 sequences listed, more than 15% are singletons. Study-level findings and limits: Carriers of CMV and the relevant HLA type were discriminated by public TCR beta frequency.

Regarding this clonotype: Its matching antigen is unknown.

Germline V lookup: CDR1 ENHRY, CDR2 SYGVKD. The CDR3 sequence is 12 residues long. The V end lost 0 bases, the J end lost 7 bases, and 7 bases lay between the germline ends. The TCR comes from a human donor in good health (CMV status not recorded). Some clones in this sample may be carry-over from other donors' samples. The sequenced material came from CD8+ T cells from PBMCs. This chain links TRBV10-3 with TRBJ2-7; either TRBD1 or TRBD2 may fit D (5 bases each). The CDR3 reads CAISESGEEQYF. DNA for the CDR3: TGTGCCATCAGTGAGTCGGGGGAAGAGCAGTACTTC.